This entry features one T cell receptor (beta chain) sequence. The data stem from a study of immune characterization of retroperitoneal liposarcoma. TCRdb reprocessed the PCR reads via MiXCR and lists one record per CDR3 protein. The table includes approximately 9,300 distinct CDR3 sequences, over 35% detected once. The CDR3 sequence is 14 residues long. Germline-derived CDR1 and CDR2 are MNHEY and SVGAGI. The germline V and J ends were trimmed by 7 bases and 8 bases, with 20 bases remaining between them. The clonotype was recovered from a male donor with retroperitoneal liposarcoma. The gene calls are TRBV6-5 and TRBJ1-2; D perhaps matches TRBD1 (6 bases). Sequenced input: tumor tissue. The CDR3 sequence is CASNLGQFPGGYTF. CDR3 DNA sequence: TGTGCCAGCAATTTGGGACAATTTCCAGGAGGCTACACCTTC.